A selection of T cell receptor beta chains follows, all from one sample in a study of shared clonotypes between healthy human individuals. Sequenced by immunoSEQ multiplex PCR; TCRdb stores in-frame clones only, minus some. The repertoire holds about 660,000 clones, with about 74% as singletons. The sample comprised memory CD4+ T cells sorted from blood. Every receptor here comes from a woman in her twenties or thirties in good health. Both conserved end residues are trimmed from each CDR3. Clone size is given for some rows only: seen once, a few or many times, or a class if the clone is expanded.

few,TRBV19,ASSMGHGNLQPQH
many,TRBV5-1,ASTFRQPQH
NA,TRBV19,ASSGSETYSTGANVLT
NA,TRBV19,ASKKGRGTGELF
NA,TRBV5-1,ASSLAGTSSYEQY
NA,TRBV28,ATETIGTAFYEQY
NA,TRBV28,ASTAPGTVTYEQY
few,TRBV2,ASAGGDTEAF
NA,TRBV28,ASSLVLTDTQY
once,TRBV4-2,ASRGQDTEAF
NA,TRBV5-1,ASSSRGAERYEQF
once,TRBV29-1,SGGQGSGYGYT
once,TRBV6-5,ASSYGTGHNEKLF
many,TRBV9,ASSVDRGTEAF
NA,TRBV6-1,ASTGQWTEKLF
NA,TRBV5-1,ASSLGGSGDTQY
once,TRBV7-9,ASSFYRSGSDTQY
NA,TRBV21-1,ASWSSSGRAGGETQY